The sequence of this T cell receptor (beta chain) was determined in a study of shared clonotypes between healthy human individuals. TCRdb's copy holds only in-frame clones and misses some; the assay was immunoSEQ multiplex PCR. The table records about a million clones, 70% to 80% of them present only once. This CDR3 is 14 amino acids long. Trimming pared 1 base from V and 5 bases from J, leaving 12 bases between. Germline-derived CDR1 and CDR2 are SGHVS and FQNEAQ. Sequencing used memory CD4+ T cells from PBMCs. Indicated subset: CD45RA-negative fraction. This TCR derives from a man aged 18 to 29 in good health. Some clones in this sample may be carry-over from other donors' samples. The rearrangement joins TRBV7-8 to TRBJ2-7; tentative D call: TRBD1 (5 bases). CDR3 bases: TGTGCCAGCAGCTTAGGTCCAGGGAAGCACGAGCAGTACTTC. The encoded protein is CASSLGPGKHEQYF. Together with reference TRBV7-8 and TRBJ2-7, the CDR3 gives the full variable domain: GAGVSQSPRYKVAKRGQDVALRCDPISGHVSLFWYQQALGQGPEFLTYFQNEAQLDKSGLPSDRFFAERPEGSVSTLKIQRTQQEDSAVYLCASSLGPGKHEQYFGPGTRLTVT.